This T cell receptor (beta chain) was profiled in a study of blood T cell repertoires in COVID-19. In germline, CDR1 is LGHNA, CDR2 YNFKEQ. V dropped 2 bases and J dropped 3 bases, with 20 bases sitting between them. The CDR3 length is 18 residues. The data were produced by immunoSEQ multiplex PCR, yet TCRdb's version contains in-frame clones alone and is incomplete. This table holds 350,000 to 500,000 clones, about 88% found once. The clonotype originates from a young woman who had been exposed to COVID-19. Sequencing input: PBMCs or T cells enriched from blood (not recorded which). This rearrangement joins TRBV4-2 to TRBJ1-5, with D perhaps TRBD1 (5 bases). CDR3: CASSQFLLAGGYNQPQHF. Here the CDR3 DNA reads TGTGCCAGCAGCCAATTCCTTTTGGCGGGGGGATACAATCAGCCCCAGCATTTT.